Shown below are 30 T cell receptor beta chains from a single sample sequenced in a study of blood T cell repertoires in COVID-19. Data came from immunoSEQ multiplex PCR; TCRdb stores just in-frame clones and leaves some out. The sample includes more than 35,000 clones, 70% to 90% seen only once; the top ten take approximately 32%. The specimen sequenced was peripheral blood. The receptors shown here come from a man in his 70s with active COVID-19.

The genes are TRBV18 and TRBJ2-7, with 7 positions matching TRBD1. The CDR3 is 15 residues long. V gave up 4 bases and J gave up 3 bases; unmatched junction bases: 9. The germline gives CDR1 KGHSH, CDR2 LQKENI. CDR3 loop: CASSRPGTANYEQYF. DNA of the CDR3: TGTGCCAGCTCACGGCCCGGGACAGCAAACTACGAGCAGTACTTC.

The rearrangement joins TRBV6-2 or TRBV6-3 to TRBJ2-2; 7 bases fit TRBD1. The germline V gene encodes CDR1 MNHEY and CDR2 SVGEGT. V was clipped by 0 bases and J by 3 bases; unmatched bases: 7. The CDR3 covers 17 residues. The CDR3 sequence: CASSYSRDRVHTGELFF. The CDR3 region has the DNA TGTGCCAGCAGTTACTCGAGAGACAGGGTTCACACCGGGGAGCTGTTTTTT.

The chain combines TRBV5-6 with TRBJ1-6; D gene unclear. The CDR3 has 15 residues. Germline values: CDR1 SGHDT, CDR2 YYEEEE. The ends were cut back, 2 bases at V and 7 bases at J, with 13 bases in the middle. The CDR3 coding sequence is TGTGCCAGCAGCTTATTGCCGCTAGAAAATTCACCCCTCCACTTT. This gives the protein CASSLLPLENSPLHF.

This sequence joins TRBV6-1 and TRBJ2-4, with D perhaps matching TRBD2 (5 bases). Trimming stripped 3 bases from V and 0 bases from J, with 12 bases between. There are 16 residues in the CDR3. Per germline, CDR1 MNHNS and CDR2 SASEGT. CDR3 nucleotides: TGTGCCAGCAGTGACCAAGGGAGCATAGCCAAAAACATTCAGTACTTC. Amino acid sequence: CASSDQGSIAKNIQYF.

The CDR3 nucleotides are TGTGCCAGCAGCACGGGCAGGGGAGCGGCGTACAATGAGCAGTTCTTC. This gives the protein CASSTGRGAAYNEQFF. This sequence joins TRBV14 and TRBJ2-1, with D perhaps matching TRBD1 (6 bases). The CDR3 length is 16 residues. Deletions cut 5 bases from V and 4 bases from J, with 18 bases between. Per the germline V gene, CDR1 is SGHDN and CDR2 is FVKESK. The variable domain in full, with the rest retrieved from reference TRBV14 and TRBJ2-1, is EAGVTQFPSHSVIEKGQTVTLRCDPISGHDNLYWYRRVMGKEIKFLLHFVKESKQDESGMPNNRFLAERTGGTYSTLKVQPAELEDSGVYFCASSTGRGAAYNEQFFGPGTRLTVL.

The rearrangement links TRBV9 to TRBJ2-1; TRBD2 matches at 10 bases. In germline, CDR1 is SGDLS, CDR2 YYNGEE. This CDR3 is built from 16 residues. The junction had 8 bases not matched to a gene; V was cut back by 4 bases and J by 4 bases. The CDR3 bases are TGTGCCAGCAGCCTCCTAGCGGGAGCAAGATACAATGAGCAGTTCTTC. This gives the protein CASSLLAGARYNEQFF.

The gene calls are TRBV28 and TRBJ2-7, with TRBD2 matching 7 bases. The CDR3 spans 12 residues. The V segment lost 3 bases and the J segment 4 bases; nucleotides outside the gene matches: 0. The germline V gene has CDR1 MDHEN and CDR2 SYDVKM. The CDR3 sequence is CASSLGGYEQYF. CDR3 sequence (DNA): TGTGCCAGCAGTTTGGGGGGGTACGAGCAGTACTTC. The entire variable domain, with the rest obtained from reference TRBV28 and TRBJ2-7, is as follows: DVKVTQSSRYLVKRTGEKVFLECVQDMDHENMFWYRQDPGLGLRLIYFSYDVKMKEKGDIPEGYSVSREKKERFSLILESASTNQTSMYLCASSLGGYEQYFGPGTRLTVT.

The chain is built from TRBV7-3 and TRBJ2-7, with TRBD2 matching 9 bases. V lost 2 bases, J lost 7 bases, and 12 bases stayed unmatched. CDR1 is SGHTA, CDR2 FQGTGA, per germline. The CDR3 sequence is 16 residues long. The CDR3 bases are TGTGCCAGCAGCTTATCCGGGACTAGCAGAAGTTGGGAGCAGTACTTC. As protein: CASSLSGTSRSWEQYF.

The V call is TRBV20-1, the J call TRBJ2-3; no clear D gene. Between the trimmed V and J ends, which lost 6 bases and 4 bases, there was a span of 8 bases. Germline V gene data show CDR1 as DFQATT and CDR2 as SNEGSKA (reference sequence). The CDR3 consists of 11 residues. Written as DNA, the CDR3 is TGCAGTGCCGACTTCGCAGATACGCAGTATTTT. Encoded protein: CSADFADTQYF.

V gene TRBV4-1 combines with J gene TRBJ1-4; the match to TRBD1 covers 7 bases. J lost 13 bases, V lost 0 bases, and 5 bases had no gene match. This CDR3 has 13 residues. Germline V gene sequence: CDR1 MGHRA, CDR2 YSYEKL. The CDR3 DNA reads as TGCGCCAGCAGCCAAGAGACAACAGGGGCACTGTTTTTT. It encodes CASSQETTGALFF.

V and J are TRBV18 and TRBJ1-3, with a weak D call TRBD1 (5 bases). The CDR3 contains 16 residues. CDR1 KGHSH and CDR2 LQKENI come from the germline V gene. V was clipped by 6 bases and J by 4 bases, with 19 bases between them. Here the CDR3 DNA reads TGTGCCAGCTCCCGGCCGAGTCCAGGGCCAGGAAACACCATATATTTT. Translating gives CASSRPSPGPGNTIYF.

The chain recombines TRBV27 with TRBJ2-7; 9 nucleotides align to TRBD1. The CDR3 has 15 amino acids. The trim removed 2 bases at V and 4 bases at J, leaving 6 bases unmatched. Germline CDR1 reads MNHEY; CDR2 reads SMNVEV (reference sequence). The CDR3 region is CASSLPGTGSYEQYF. The CDR3 region has the DNA TGTGCCAGCAGTTTACCCGGGACAGGGAGTTACGAGCAGTACTTC.

This clone was recorded once. As DNA, the CDR3 is TGTGCCAGCAGTTTAAGGGACACCACCTACGAGCAGTACTTC. It translates to CASSLRDTTYEQYF. The rearrangement joins TRBV28 to TRBJ2-7; D possibly corresponds to TRBD1 (6 bases). The CDR3 extends over 14 amino acids. Germline V gene sequence: CDR1 MDHEN, CDR2 SYDVKM. Trimming removed 2 bases at V and 2 bases at J, with 10 bases between.

This sequence joins TRBV6-2 or TRBV6-3 and TRBJ2-7, with 7 positions matching TRBD1. V was pared by 2 bases and J by 2 bases, with 6 bases of the junction left unmatched. Germline V gene data show CDR1 as MNHEY and CDR2 as SVGEGT. The CDR3 totals 15 residues. CDR3 region: CASSYPGQATYEQYF. The DNA for the CDR3 is TGTGCCAGCAGTTACCCCGGACAGGCAACCTACGAGCAGTACTTC.

J is TRBJ2-2 and V is TRBV9; D unclear. The V and J ends lost 0 bases and 4 bases respectively, with 10 bases between them. The CDR3 has 15 amino acids. Germline assignment: CDR1 SGDLS and CDR2 YYNGEE. The DNA for the CDR3 is TGTGCCAGCAGCGTAGGCGCGGATCTCACCGGGGAGCTGTTTTTT. Its protein is CASSVGADLTGELFF.

The chain carries TRBV7-3 and TRBJ2-5; tentatively, D is TRBD2 (6 bases). The CDR3 covers 15 residues. Germline assignment: CDR1 SGHTA and CDR2 FQGTGA. Trimming cost V 3 bases and J 5 bases, with 16 bases left between them. In nucleotides, the CDR3 is TGTGCCAGCAGCTTTGGAGTGGCGGGGAGGGAGACCCAGTACTTC. Encoded protein: CASSFGVAGRETQYF. The full variable domain, completed using reference TRBV7-3 and TRBJ2-5, is GAGVSQTPSNKVTEKGKYVELRCDPISGHTALYWYRQSLGQGPEFLIYFQGTGAADDSGLPNDRFFAVRPEGSVSTLKIQRTERGDSAVYLCASSFGVAGRETQYFGPGTRLLVL.

This clone was detected once. The V and J genes are TRBV7-9 and TRBJ1-1; 9 nucleotides align to TRBD1. The germline gives CDR1 SEHNR, CDR2 FQNEAQ (reference sequence). J gave up 0 bases and V 5 bases, and 7 bases lay outside the gene matches. The CDR3 extends over 16 amino acids. The CDR3 DNA sequence: TGTGCCAGCAGCCCACCCGGACAGGGGATGAACACTGAAGCTTTCTTT. As protein: CASSPPGQGMNTEAFF.

This clone appeared once. V and J are TRBV7-6 and TRBJ1-4; 8 bases are a match to TRBD1. V shed 5 bases and J 12 bases; nucleotides not matched to a gene: 14. The V gene's germline CDR1 is SGHVS and CDR2 FNYEAQ. This CDR3 contains 15 residues. The CDR3 loop reads CASSPGQGLGRELFF. Here the CDR3 DNA reads TGTGCCAGCAGCCCCGGACAGGGTTTAGGTAGAGAACTGTTTTTT.

CDR3 nucleotide sequence: TGTGCCTGGAGTGTACCAATCACAGGCGTTGTCTACGAGCAGTACTTC. Its protein is CAWSVPITGVVYEQYF. This chain joins TRBV30 and TRBJ2-7; D possibly corresponds to TRBD1 (5 bases). The CDR3 totals 16 residues. Deletions cut 0 bases from V and 3 bases from J, with 18 bases between. Germline CDR1 is GTSNPN and CDR2 is SVGIG (reference sequence).

This sequence joins TRBV7-6 and TRBJ2-7, with 8 bases fitting TRBD1. Germline CDR1 and CDR2: SGHVS and FNYEAQ. V lost 0 bases and J lost 2; bases outside the gene matches: 3. The CDR3 has 15 residues. The CDR3 loop reads CASSLAGTGTYEQYF. In nucleotides, the CDR3 is TGTGCCAGCAGCTTAGCTGGGACAGGAACCTACGAGCAGTACTTC. Full variable domain (outside the CDR3, taken from reference TRBV7-6 and TRBJ2-7): GAGVSQSPRYKVTKRGQDVALRCDPISGHVSLYWYRQALGQGPEFLTYFNYEAQQDKSGLPNDRFSAERPEGSISTLTIQRTEQRDSAMYRCASSLAGTGTYEQYFGPGTRLTVT.

This clone was seen only once. The chain employs TRBV9 and TRBJ1-1; 8 bases line up with TRBD1. The CDR3 runs to 13 residues. Trimming cost V 5 bases and J 7 bases; bases outside gene matches: 7. The germline V gene has CDR1 SGDLS and CDR2 YYNGEE. In nucleotides, the CDR3 is TGTGCCAGCAGGGGAGGGACAGGAAATGAAGCTTTCTTT. It codes for CASRGGTGNEAFF.

The genes are TRBV6-5 and TRBJ2-7; D perhaps matches TRBD1 (6 bases). V lost 6 bases, J lost 3 bases, and 15 bases lay in between. The germline CDR1 and CDR2 sequences are MNHEY and SVGAGI. The CDR3 extends over 14 amino acids. The DNA for the CDR3 is TGTGCCAGCAGCCACGATTGGGACAACTACGAGCAGTACTTC. It specifies CASSHDWDNYEQYF.

The gene calls are TRBV29-1 and TRBJ2-6; 10 bases agree with TRBD1. Trimming at V came to 3 bases and at J to 1 base, leaving 3 bases not matched to a gene. The CDR3 length is 16 residues. Germline lookup yields CDR1 SQVTM and CDR2 ANQGSEA. The CDR3 DNA is TGCAGCGTTGACGGGACAGGGGTTTCTGGGGCCAACGTCCTGACTTTC. This translates into CSVDGTGVSGANVLTF.

The chain joins TRBV7-9 to TRBJ1-3; D not resolved. V was cut by 3 bases and J by 0 bases, with 6 bases left in between. The CDR3 extends over 14 amino acids. Germline V CDR1 and CDR2: SEHNR, FQNEAQ (reference sequence). CDR3 sequence (DNA): TGTGCCAGCAGCTTCCTAACCTCTGGAAACACCATATATTTT. Residues: CASSFLTSGNTIYF.

This rearrangement joins TRBV7-2 to TRBJ1-1, with 7 bases that match TRBD1. The CDR3 is 15 residues long. The ends lost 6 bases at V and 1 base at J; junction bases unmatched: 8. Germline V CDR1 and CDR2: SGHTA, FQGNSA. CDR3: CASSPQGLGNTEAFF. DNA of the CDR3: TGTGCCAGCAGTCCACAGGGGTTGGGGAACACTGAAGCTTTCTTT.

The rearrangement joins TRBV18 to TRBJ2-1; TRBD2 agrees at 10 bases. Trimming removed 6 bases from V and 8 bases from J; junction bases left unmatched: 10. CDR3 length equals 15 residues. The germline CDR1 and CDR2 sequences are KGHSH and LQKENI. The CDR3 spells CASSPSGRAGDEQFF. The CDR3 nucleotides are TGTGCCAGCTCGCCAAGCGGGAGGGCCGGGGATGAGCAGTTCTTC.

The chain links TRBV4-2 to TRBJ1-5; D ambiguous. Trimming removed 4 bases from V and 11 bases from J, with 15 bases in between. This CDR3 contains 13 residues. CDR1 is LGHNA, CDR2 YNFKEQ, per germline. This CDR3 is CASSRTPEVAQHF. For the CDR3, the DNA is TGTGCCAGCAGCCGAACTCCCGAAGTGGCCCAGCATTTT.

This rearrangement joins TRBV2 to TRBJ2-7; 8 bases fit TRBD2. The trim removed 6 bases at V and 2 bases at J, leaving 9 bases unmatched. CDR1 and CDR2 (germline): SNHLY, FYNNEI. CDR3 length: 15 amino acids. The CDR3 loop reads CASRTSAGGPYEQYF. The CDR3 nucleotides read TGTGCCAGCAGAACAAGTGCGGGGGGACCCTACGAGCAGTACTTC.

This rearrangement joins TRBV5-8 to TRBJ1-1; D gene ambiguous. The V and J ends lost 1 base and 5 bases respectively, with 12 bases between them. CDR3 size: 14 residues. Germline loops: CDR1 SGHTS, CDR2 YDEGEE. The CDR3 coding sequence is TGTGCCAGCAGCTTGAGATTTGGAGGGACTGAAGCTTTCTTT. Translated, it gives CASSLRFGGTEAFF.

The chain recombines TRBV30 with TRBJ1-1, with D unclear. The CDR3 sequence is 13 residues long. Germline V gene sequence: CDR1 GTSNPN, CDR2 SVGIG (reference sequence). Trimming shortened V by 0 bases and J by 1 base, and 6 bases separated the two germline ends. Here the CDR3 DNA reads TGTGCCTGGAGTGTACTTTCGAACACTGAAGCTTTCTTT. It translates to CAWSVLSNTEAFF.